The 23 T cell receptor beta chains below were found in one sample sequenced in a study of blood T cell repertoires in COVID-19. Clones were sequenced by immunoSEQ multiplex PCR, and TCRdb holds only the in-frame ones, with some missing. The repertoire holds around 61,000 clones, with approximately 84% as singletons. Sequenced: peripheral blood. All receptors come from a man over 45 with active COVID-19.

The gene calls are TRBV19 and TRBJ2-2; maybe TRBD2 (5 bases). The CDR3 extends over 14 amino acids. CDR1 LNHDA and CDR2 SQIVND come from the germline V gene (reference sequence). V lost 10 bases, J lost 4 bases, and 16 bases lay in between. The CDR3 coding sequence is TGTGCCACTTCGACTCAGGCGGGCACCGGGGAGCTGTTTTTT. Its protein is CATSTQAGTGELFF.

This rearrangement joins TRBV4-2 to TRBJ2-3; the D is unclear. V lost 0 bases and J 3 bases, leaving 4 bases between the germline ends. The CDR3 length is 13 residues. The germline V gene encodes CDR1 LGHNA and CDR2 YNFKEQ. The CDR3, as DNA: TGTGCCAGCAGCCAAGATCGGACAGATACGCAGTATTTT. Translated: CASSQDRTDTQYF.

The chain carries TRBV28 and TRBJ2-7; 13 nucleotides line up with TRBD2. CDR1 MDHEN and CDR2 SYDVKM come from the germline V gene. The CDR3 sequence is 16 residues long. The ends lost 2 bases at V and 6 bases at J; junction bases unmatched: 7. The CDR3 is CASSLPGLAGEVEQYF. CDR3 in DNA: TGTGCCAGCAGTTTACCCGGACTAGCGGGAGAAGTCGAGCAGTACTTC.

The chain recombines TRBV12-3 or TRBV12-4 with TRBJ2-3; D unclear. This CDR3 has 13 amino acids. Trimming stripped 7 bases from V and 5 bases from J, with 13 bases between. The CDR3 DNA reads TGTGCCAGCACTCGAGGAACTGGAGATACGCAGTATTTT. Translating gives CASTRGTGDTQYF.

V usage is TRBV7-9 and J usage is TRBJ1-1; D not certain. Germline V gives CDR1 SEHNR, CDR2 FQNEAQ (reference sequence). CDR3 length: 14 residues. Trimming took off 5 bases at V and 7 bases at J, with 17 bases between the two ends. The CDR3 nucleotides are TGTGCCAGCAGCCCGGGGAGGGAGAAGGGTGAAGCTTTCTTT. The encoded protein is CASSPGREKGEAFF.

V is TRBV27 and J is TRBJ1-1, with D perhaps TRBD1 (6 bases). CDR1 and CDR2 (germline): MNHEY, SMNVEV (reference sequence). V lost 5 bases and J lost 4, with 14 bases in between. The CDR3 covers 14 residues. In DNA form, the CDR3 reads TGTGCCAGCAGTGGGGGCCGCAGGGGCACTGAAGCTTTCTTT. Translating it yields CASSGGRRGTEAFF.

The rearrangement links TRBV3-1 (or the pseudogene TRBV3-2) to TRBJ2-5, with 11 bases aligning to TRBD2. The V segment lost 1 base and the J segment 3 bases; nucleotides outside the gene matches: 7. Germline-derived CDR1 and CDR2 are LGHDT and YNNKEL (reference sequence). This CDR3 is 17 amino acids long. The CDR3 is CASSQAFIAGGKETQYF. The CDR3 DNA follows: TGTGCCAGCAGCCAAGCCTTTATAGCGGGGGGGAAAGAGACCCAGTACTTC.

The chain joins TRBV4-2 to TRBJ1-2; 9 bases fit TRBD1. J lost 2 bases, V lost 0 bases, and 1 base had no gene match. The CDR3 has 15 residues. Looked up from germline, CDR1 is LGHNA and CDR2 is YNFKEQ. Here the CDR3 DNA reads TGTGCCAGCAGCCAAGATGGGACAGGGAACTATGGCTACACCTTC. Translated, it gives CASSQDGTGNYGYTF.

This clone is categorized as medium-sized (0.01 to 0.1%). This sequence joins TRBV11-3 and TRBJ2-1, with TRBD2 as a possible D gene (6 bases). Germline V lookup: CDR1 SGHNT, CDR2 YENEEA. V lost 5 bases and J 2 bases, leaving 10 bases between the germline ends. The CDR3 contains 14 residues. CDR3 in DNA: TGTGCCAGCAGCCATGGGGGGACCTACAATGAGCAGTTCTTC. The encoded protein is CASSHGGTYNEQFF.

CDR3 sequence (DNA): TGCGCCAGCTATGCAACGGGGGGAGGCAATGAGCAGTTCTTC. It codes for CASYATGGGNEQFF. V is TRBV5-1 and J is TRBJ2-1; TRBD2 matches 7 bases. V shed 7 bases, J shed 6 bases, and the junction held 10 bases outside the gene matches. This CDR3 region has 14 residues. The germline CDR1 and CDR2 sequences are SGHRS and YFSETQ.

This sequence joins TRBV6-2 or TRBV6-3 and TRBJ2-3; 8 bases line up with TRBD2. V trimming: 6 bases; J trimming: 5 bases; junction bases outside the gene matches: 10. Per germline, CDR1 MNHEY and CDR2 SVGEGT. The CDR3 loop spans 15 amino acids. The DNA of the CDR3 is TGTGCCAGCAGCGGAGGAGCGGGAGAAGTAGATACGCAGTATTTT. Encoded protein: CASSGGAGEVDTQYF.

This clone was observed a few times. This chain uses TRBV10-3 with TRBJ2-7; D might be TRBD2 (6 bases). Trimming shortened V by 6 bases and J by 7 bases, and 13 bases separated the two germline ends. The CDR3 contains 12 residues. The germline CDR1 and CDR2 sequences are ENHRY and SYGVKD. The CDR3 bases are TGTGCCATCAGCAGACTCAGCGGGGAGCAGTACTTC. It translates to CAISRLSGEQYF.

The V and J genes are TRBV11-2 and TRBJ2-1, with TRBD2 matching 10 bases. There are 16 residues in the CDR3. The V gene end was trimmed by 2 bases and the J gene end by 7 bases; junction bases not matched to a gene: 8. Germline V lookup: CDR1 SGHAT, CDR2 FQNNGV. CDR3 sequence: CASSLRGSGRLNEQFF. CDR3 in DNA: TGTGCCAGCAGCTTAAGGGGTAGCGGGAGGTTAAATGAGCAGTTCTTC. Combining the CDR3 with reference TRBV11-2 and TRBJ2-1 gives the whole variable domain EAGVAQSPRYKIIEKRQSVAFWCNPISGHATLYWYQQILGQGPKLLIQFQNNGVVDDSQLPKDRFSAERLKGVDSTLKIQPAKLEDSAVYLCASSLRGSGRLNEQFFGPGTRLTVL.

The chain links TRBV5-4 to TRBJ2-5; TRBD2 matches at 12 bases. The J segment lost 5 bases and the V segment lost 4 bases, leaving 6 bases of the junction unmatched. Per the germline V gene, CDR1 is SGHNT and CDR2 is YYREEE (reference sequence). This CDR3 is built from 15 residues. CDR3: CASSITGTSGETQYF. DNA of the CDR3: TGTGCCAGCAGCATTACCGGGACTAGCGGGGAGACCCAGTACTTC.

This chain uses TRBV7-9 with TRBJ2-5; 9 nucleotides agree with TRBD2. The CDR3 is made up of 17 amino acids. Germline CDR1 and CDR2: SEHNR and FQNEAQ (reference sequence). The junction had 11 bases not matched to a gene; V was cut back by 1 base and J by 5 bases. The DNA for the CDR3 is TGTGCCAGCAGCTTAGGCCTAGCGGGGACACCCCGGGAGACCCAGTACTTC. This gives the protein CASSLGLAGTPRETQYF. The variable domain in full, with the rest retrieved from reference TRBV7-9 and TRBJ2-5, is DTGVSQNPRHKITKRGQNVTFRCDPISEHNRLYWYRQTLGQGPEFLTYFQNEAQLEKSRLLSDRFSAERPKGSFSTLEIQRTEQGDSAMYLCASSLGLAGTPRETQYFGPGTRLLVL.

The genes are TRBV27 and TRBJ2-1; 10 bases line up with TRBD1. The CDR3 spans 14 residues. Germline lookup yields CDR1 MNHEY and CDR2 SMNVEV (reference sequence). Unmatched junction bases numbered 5, after V lost 4 bases and J lost 8 bases. CDR3 nucleotides: TGTGCCAGCAGTTCGGGACAGGGGAACGATGAGCAGTTCTTC. Translating it yields CASSSGQGNDEQFF.

The rearrangement uses TRBV2 and TRBJ2-7; 7 bases map to TRBD2. CDR1 and CDR2 (germline): SNHLY, FYNNEI. The CDR3 has 14 amino acids. J was trimmed by 0 bases and V by 8 bases; bases with no gene match: 7. The CDR3 bases are TGTGCCAGCGGAGCGGGGCCCCTCTCCTACGAGCAGTACTTC. Translated: CASGAGPLSYEQYF.

This chain links TRBV28 with TRBJ2-7; 8 positions agree with TRBD2. The CDR3 runs 16 residues. The V and J ends lost 4 bases and 5 bases, in that order; junction bases with no gene match: 13. Germline values: CDR1 MDHEN, CDR2 SYDVKM. The chain's CDR3 is CASSSVGVAGYHEQYF. CDR3 sequence (DNA): TGTGCCAGCAGTTCCGTTGGGGTAGCGGGATACCACGAGCAGTACTTC.

V and J are TRBV2 and TRBJ1-2; 10 bases align to TRBD1. Unmatched junction bases numbered 10, after V lost 6 bases and J lost 6 bases. Germline V gene sequence: CDR1 SNHLY, CDR2 FYNNEI. This CDR3 is 15 amino acids long. CDR3 sequence: CASRGQGQGVDGYTF. CDR3 nucleotide sequence: TGTGCCAGCAGGGGGCAAGGACAGGGGGTTGATGGCTACACCTTC.

J is TRBJ2-5 and V is TRBV5-1, with 12 nucleotides matching TRBD2. V lost 0 bases, J lost 3 bases, and 3 bases stayed unmatched. The V gene's germline CDR1 is SGHRS and CDR2 YFSETQ. CDR3 size: 16 residues. The chain's CDR3 is CASSLALAGGKETQYF. The DNA of the CDR3 is TGCGCCAGCAGCTTGGCTCTAGCGGGGGGGAAAGAGACCCAGTACTTC. Full variable domain (missing parts from reference TRBV5-1 and TRBJ2-5): KAGVTQTPRYLIKTRGQQVTLSCSPISGHRSVSWYQQTPGQGLQFLFEYFSETQRNKGNFPGRFSGRQFSNSRSEMNVSTLELGDSALYLCASSLALAGGKETQYFGPGTRLLVL.

V gene TRBV28 combines with J gene TRBJ1-3; no firm D call. Germline values: CDR1 MDHEN, CDR2 SYDVKM. Trimming cost V 7 bases and J 0 bases, with 13 bases left between them. This CDR3 has 15 residues. The CDR3 bases are TGTGCCAGCACTCGACCCCGGGGCTCTGGAAACACCATATATTTT. Encoded protein: CASTRPRGSGNTIYF.

The chain employs TRBV3-1 (or the pseudogene TRBV3-2) and TRBJ2-3; 9 nucleotides align to TRBD2. The V gene's germline CDR1 is LGHDT and CDR2 YNNKEL (reference sequence). The V and J ends lost 5 bases and 1 base, in that order; junction bases with no gene match: 13. CDR3 length equals 18 residues. The CDR3 region is CASSALASIAGGTDTQYF. CDR3 coding DNA: TGTGCCAGCAGCGCCCTAGCTTCCATAGCGGGGGGCACAGATACGCAGTATTTT.

Only one count was recorded for this clone. This chain connects TRBV7-6 to TRBJ2-5, with D perhaps TRBD1 (5 bases). The CDR3 is 15 amino acids. Germline CDR1 is SGHVS and CDR2 is FNYEAQ. Trimming left V 1 base short and J 0 bases short, with 9 bases between. The CDR3 here is CASSLGTSYQETQYF. The CDR3 DNA follows: TGTGCCAGCAGCTTAGGGACAAGCTACCAAGAGACCCAGTACTTC.